This entry concerns a single TCR beta chain. The antigen remains unidentified. The table came from immunoSEQ multiplex PCR; TCRdb's copy has only in-frame clones and leaves some out. The data contain about 110,000 clones, around 90% of them singletons. This sample is drawn from a study of T cell responses to AZD1222 COVID-19 vaccine. General study findings and limits: CD4 TCRs covered the whole spike, strongest at regions 160-218 and 743-854.

Trimming stripped 5 bases from V and 2 bases from J, with 10 bases between. Germline V gene sequence: CDR1 SSHAT, CDR2 FNYEAQ (reference sequence). The CDR3 loop spans 13 amino acids. The clonotype comes from an adult in good health. The V call is TRBV7-7, the J call TRBJ2-7; D is unclear. The specimen was peripheral blood, collected on day 0 of AZD1222 vaccination. CDR3 DNA: TGTGCCAGCAGCCCGGACGGAGCCTACGAGCAGTACTTC. Translated, it gives CASSPDGAYEQYF.